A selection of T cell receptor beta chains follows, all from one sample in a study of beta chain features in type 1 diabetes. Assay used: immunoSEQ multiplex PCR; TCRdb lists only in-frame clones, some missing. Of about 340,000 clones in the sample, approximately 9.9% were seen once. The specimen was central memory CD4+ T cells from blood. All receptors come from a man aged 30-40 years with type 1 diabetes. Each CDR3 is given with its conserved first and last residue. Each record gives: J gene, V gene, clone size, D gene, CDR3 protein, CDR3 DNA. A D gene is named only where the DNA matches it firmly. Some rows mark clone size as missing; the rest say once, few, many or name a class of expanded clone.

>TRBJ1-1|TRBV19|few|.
CASSMTGTDEAFF
TGTGCCAGTAGTATGACCGGGACCGACGAAGCTTTCTTT
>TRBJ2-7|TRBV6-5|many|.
CASSQTSYEQYF
TGTGCCAGCAGCCAGACTTCCTACGAGCAGTACTTC
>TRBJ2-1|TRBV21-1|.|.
CASSKQSSYNEQFF
TGTGCCAGCAGCAAACAGAGCTCCTACAATGAGCAGTTCTTC
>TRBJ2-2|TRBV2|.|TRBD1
CASKRGQANTGELFF
TGTGCCAGCAAACGGGGACAGGCTAACACCGGGGAGCTGTTTTTT
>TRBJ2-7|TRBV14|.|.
CASSQFPPGTAYEQYF
TGTGCCAGCAGCCAATTCCCCCCCGGGACGGCCTACGAGCAGTACTTC
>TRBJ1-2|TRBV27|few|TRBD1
CASSPGIQGHGYTF
TGTGCCAGCAGTCCCGGCATACAGGGGCATGGCTACACCTTC
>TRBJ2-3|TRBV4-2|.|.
CASSQDPMRGPTDTQYF
TGTGCCAGCAGCCAAGATCCAATGCGGGGGCCCACAGATACGCAGTATTTT
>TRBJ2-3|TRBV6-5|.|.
CASTKSRSSTDTQYF
TGTGCCAGCACCAAGAGCCGCAGTAGCACAGATACGCAGTATTTT
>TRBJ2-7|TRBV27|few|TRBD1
CASSLYRQGAYEQYF
TGTGCCAGCAGTTTATACAGACAGGGTGCCTACGAGCAGTACTTC
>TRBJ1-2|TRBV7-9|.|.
CASSLDLRNYGYTF
TGTGCCAGCAGCTTAGATCTCAGAAACTATGGCTACACCTTC
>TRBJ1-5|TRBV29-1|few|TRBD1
CSVAGQGNNQPQHF
TGCAGCGTTGCGGGACAGGGGAACAATCAGCCCCAGCATTTT
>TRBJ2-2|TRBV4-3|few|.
CASSQESDANTGELFF
TGCGCCAGCAGCCAAGAAAGCGACGCGAACACCGGGGAGCTGTTTTTT
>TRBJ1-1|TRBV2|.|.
CASSESGYAGEAFF
TGTGCCAGCAGTGAATCAGGATACGCCGGTGAAGCTTTCTTT
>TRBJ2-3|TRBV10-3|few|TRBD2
CAISESGGGALGDTQYF
TGTGCCATCAGTGAGTCAGGCGGGGGGGCCCTGGGAGATACGCAGTATTTT
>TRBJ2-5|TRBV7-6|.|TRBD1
CASSRTGTGRETQYF
TGTGCCAGCAGCCGAACCGGGACAGGGCGAGAGACCCAGTACTTC
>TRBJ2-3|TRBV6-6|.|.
CASSPSTGDTQYF
TGTGCCAGCAGTCCCTCCACGGGAGATACGCAGTATTTT
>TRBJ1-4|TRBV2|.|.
CASCATGLGTEKLFF
TGTGCCAGCTGTGCAACCGGGCTGGGGACAGAAAAACTGTTTTTT
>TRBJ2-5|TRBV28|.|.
CASSLSLRARGQETQYF
TGTGCCAGCAGTCTATCCCTCCGGGCGCGGGGACAAGAGACCCAGTACTTC
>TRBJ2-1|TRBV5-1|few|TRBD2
CASRTSGDPYNEQFF
TGCGCCAGCCGGACTAGCGGGGACCCCTACAATGAGCAGTTCTTC
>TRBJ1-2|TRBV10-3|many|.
CAIRGQVDSYGYTF
TGTGCCATCAGGGGGCAGGTGGACTCCTATGGCTACACCTTC
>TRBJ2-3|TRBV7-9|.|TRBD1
CASSNRGPDTDTQYF
TGTGCCAGCAGCAACAGGGGGCCGGACACAGATACGCAGTATTTT
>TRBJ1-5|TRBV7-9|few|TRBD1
CASSLGAGGQPQHF
TGTGCCAGCAGCCTTGGGGCAGGGGGTCAGCCCCAGCATTTT
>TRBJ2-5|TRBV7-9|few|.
CASTLSPEETQYF
TGTGCCAGCACCCTTAGTCCGGAAGAGACCCAGTACTTC
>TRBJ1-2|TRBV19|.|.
CASTTPGHGGYTF
TGTGCCAGTACAACTCCCGGGCACGGAGGCTACACCTTC
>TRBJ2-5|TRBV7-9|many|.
CASSLGQLEETQYF
TGTGCCAGCAGCTTAGGACAGCTGGAGGAGACCCAGTACTTC
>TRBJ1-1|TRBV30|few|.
CAWGQMDNTEAFF
TGTGCCTGGGGGCAGATGGACAACACTGAAGCTTTCTTT
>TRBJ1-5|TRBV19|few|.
CASSIVAGSQPQHF
TGTGCCAGTAGTATTGTCGCAGGGAGTCAGCCCCAGCATTTT
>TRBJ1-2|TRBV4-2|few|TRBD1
CASSQDRQGGYYGYTF
TGTGCCAGCAGCCAAGATCGGCAGGGGGGATACTATGGCTACACCTTC
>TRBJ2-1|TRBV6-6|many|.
CASSRQIEQFF
TGTGCCAGCAGCCGACAGATCGAGCAGTTCTTC
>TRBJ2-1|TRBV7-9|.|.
CASSWGLASSSYNEQFF
TGTGCCAGCAGCTGGGGACTTGCGTCGAGCTCCTACAATGAGCAGTTCTTC
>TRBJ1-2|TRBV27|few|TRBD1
CASSTGQGAGVVDGYTF
TGTGCCAGCAGTACCGGACAGGGGGCGGGTGTGGTGGATGGCTACACCTTC
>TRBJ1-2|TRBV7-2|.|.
CASSLKPLVGGHYGYTF
TGTGCCAGCAGCTTAAAACCCCTGGTGGGAGGACACTATGGCTACACCTTC
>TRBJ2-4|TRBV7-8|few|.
CASSLAQTVLAKNIQYF
TGTGCCAGCAGCTTAGCCCAGACAGTTCTAGCCAAAAACATTCAGTACTTC
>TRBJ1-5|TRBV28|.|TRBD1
CASSPQFGTGNQPQHF
TGTGCCAGCAGTCCTCAATTTGGGACAGGCAATCAGCCCCAGCATTTT
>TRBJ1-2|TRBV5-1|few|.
CASSLTTQGGYTF
TGCGCCAGCAGCCTTACAACCCAAGGGGGCTACACCTTC
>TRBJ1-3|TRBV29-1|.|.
CSVEAAGNTIYF
TGCAGCGTTGAGGCTGCTGGAAACACCATATATTTT
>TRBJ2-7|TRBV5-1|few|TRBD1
CASSLAGQGLSEQYF
TGCGCCAGCAGCTTGGCTGGACAGGGCCTAAGCGAGCAGTACTTC
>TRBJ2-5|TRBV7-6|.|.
CASSPNSARFETQYF
TGTGCCAGCAGCCCGAACTCGGCCCGATTCGAGACCCAGTACTTC
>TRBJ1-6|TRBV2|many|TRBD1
CATLKIPGQGNSPLHF
TGTGCCACTCTTAAAATACCGGGACAGGGGAATTCACCCCTCCACTTT
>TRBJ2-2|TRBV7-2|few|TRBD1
CASSRDRGYLDTGELFF
TGTGCCAGCAGCCGGGACAGGGGGTATTTGGACACCGGGGAGCTGTTTTTT
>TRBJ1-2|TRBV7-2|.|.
CASSLGQVGGYTF
TGTGCCAGCAGCCTAGGACAAGTTGGTGGCTACACCTTC
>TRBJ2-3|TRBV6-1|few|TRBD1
CASSGDRGHTDTQYF
TGTGCCAGCAGTGGAGACAGGGGGCACACAGATACGCAGTATTTT
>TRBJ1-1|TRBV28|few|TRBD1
CASSFRGRGEAFF
TGTGCCAGCAGTTTCAGGGGGCGCGGTGAAGCTTTCTTT
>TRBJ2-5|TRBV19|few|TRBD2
CASSRAGPTQETQYF
TGTGCCAGTAGCAGAGCGGGGCCTACCCAAGAGACCCAGTACTTC
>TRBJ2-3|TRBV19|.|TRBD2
CASGLAADTQYF
TGTGCCAGCGGACTAGCAGCCGATACGCAGTATTTT
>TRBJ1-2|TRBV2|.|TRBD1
CASSGDSRDGYTF
TGTGCCAGCAGCGGGGACAGTCGGGATGGCTACACCTTC
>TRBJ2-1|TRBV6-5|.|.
CASSYRLGQIGNEQFF
TGTGCCAGCAGTTACCGGCTAGGGCAGATTGGCAATGAGCAGTTCTTC
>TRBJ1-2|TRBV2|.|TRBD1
CASRLGQAPNYGYTF
TGTGCCAGCAGGCTCGGACAGGCCCCTAACTATGGCTACACCTTC
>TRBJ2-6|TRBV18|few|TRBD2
CASSPVGLAGANVLTF
TGTGCCAGCTCACCAGTCGGACTAGCGGGGGCCAACGTCCTGACTTTC
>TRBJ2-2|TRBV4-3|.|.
CASSQEQGLANTGELFF
TGCGCCAGCAGCCAAGAGCAGGGGCTGGCGAACACCGGGGAGCTGTTTTTT
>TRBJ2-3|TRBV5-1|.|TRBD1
CASGRTGSTDTQYF
TGCGCCAGCGGCCGGACAGGGAGCACAGATACGCAGTATTTT
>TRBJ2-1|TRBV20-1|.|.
CSAARNEQFF
TGCAGTGCTGCTAGGAATGAGCAGTTCTTC
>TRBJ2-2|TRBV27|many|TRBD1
CASSTGEGIGELFF
TGTGCCAGCTCTACAGGGGAAGGGATCGGGGAGCTGTTTTTT
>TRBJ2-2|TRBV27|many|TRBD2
CASRPSAGALTGELFF
TGTGCCAGCAGACCCTCAGCGGGGGCCTTAACCGGGGAGCTGTTTTTT
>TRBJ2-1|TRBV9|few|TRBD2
CASSVTSGGSEQFF
TGTGCCAGCAGCGTAACTAGCGGGGGATCTGAGCAGTTCTTC
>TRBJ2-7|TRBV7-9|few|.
CASSQVWGLSEQYF
TGTGCCAGCAGCCAAGTTTGGGGGCTCTCCGAGCAGTACTTC
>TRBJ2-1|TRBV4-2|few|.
CASSQDAGEEQFF
TGTGCCAGCAGCCAAGATGCCGGGGAGGAGCAGTTCTTC
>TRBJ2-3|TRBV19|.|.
CASSIQRGTGTDTQYF
TGTGCCAGTAGTATACAGCGGGGGACAGGTACAGATACGCAGTATTTT
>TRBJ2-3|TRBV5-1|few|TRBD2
CASSLAGGSTDTQYF
TGCGCCAGCAGCTTGGCCGGGGGGTCCACAGATACGCAGTATTTT
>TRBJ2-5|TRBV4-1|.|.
CASSQDGGGAGTQYF
TGCGCCAGCAGCCAAGATGGCGGCGGGGCCGGGACCCAGTACTTC